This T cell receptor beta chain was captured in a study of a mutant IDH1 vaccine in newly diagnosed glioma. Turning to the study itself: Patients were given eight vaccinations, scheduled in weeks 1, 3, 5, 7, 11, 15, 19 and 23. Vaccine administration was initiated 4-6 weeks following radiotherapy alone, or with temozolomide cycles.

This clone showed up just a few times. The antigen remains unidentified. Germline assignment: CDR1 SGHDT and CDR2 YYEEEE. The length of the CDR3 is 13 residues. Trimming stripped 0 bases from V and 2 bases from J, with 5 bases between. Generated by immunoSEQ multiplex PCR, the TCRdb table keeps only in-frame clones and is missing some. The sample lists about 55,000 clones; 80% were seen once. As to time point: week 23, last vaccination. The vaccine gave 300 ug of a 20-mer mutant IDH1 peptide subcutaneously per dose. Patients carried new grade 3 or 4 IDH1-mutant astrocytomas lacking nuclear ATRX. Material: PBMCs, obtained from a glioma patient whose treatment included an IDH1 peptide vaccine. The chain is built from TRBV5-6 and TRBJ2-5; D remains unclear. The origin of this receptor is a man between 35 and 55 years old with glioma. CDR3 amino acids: CASSLGLQETQYF. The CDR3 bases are TGTGCCAGCAGCTTGGGACTGCAAGAGACCCAGTACTTC.